This T cell receptor (beta chain) stems from a study of T cell changes during pregnancy in multiple sclerosis. Generated by immunoSEQ multiplex PCR, the TCRdb table keeps only in-frame clones and is missing some. Of about 85,000 clones in the sample, 91% are singletons; the top ten hold about 2.5%. V gave up 5 bases and J gave up 4 bases; unmatched junction bases: 11. Per germline, CDR1 LNHDA and CDR2 SQIVND (reference sequence). The CDR3 contains 15 residues. The origin of this receptor is a female donor with multiple sclerosis, enrolled in a pregnancy study. The material was peripheral blood, obtained in the first trimester of pregnancy. V and J are TRBV19 and TRBJ2-7; 7 bases agree with TRBD2. The CDR3 reads CASSSGGSTGYEQYF. Written as DNA, the CDR3 is TGTGCCAGTAGTTCGGGAGGCTCTACAGGTTACGAGCAGTACTTC.